Shown below are 28 T cell receptor beta chains from a single sample sequenced in a study of blood T cell repertoires in COVID-19. The assay was immunoSEQ multiplex PCR, and TCRdb's table has in-frame clones only and misses some. The data show some 130,000 clones, about 89% seen once. Input material: peripheral blood. All receptors come from a woman in her sixties or seventies with acute or convalescent COVID-19.

This clone has a single count. In DNA, the CDR3 is TGTGCCAGTAGTATCCAGGGGGCGAGCACTGAAGCTTTCTTT. It encodes CASSIQGASTEAFF. The chain recombines TRBV19 with TRBJ1-1, with 8 nucleotides matching TRBD1. V lost 3 bases, J lost 4 bases, and 4 bases stayed unmatched. This CDR3 is built from 14 residues. CDR1 is LNHDA and CDR2 is SQIVND in the germline V gene (reference sequence).

The chain has TRBV15 and TRBJ1-3, with D possibly matching TRBD1 (5 bases). This CDR3 region has 16 residues. Germline CDR1 LNHNV, CDR2 YYDKDF (reference sequence). Trimming pared 5 bases from V and 0 bases from J, leaving 14 bases between. The CDR3 here is CATSRQQASSGNTIYF. The DNA for the CDR3 is TGTGCCACCAGCCGCCAACAGGCCTCCTCTGGAAACACCATATATTTT.

The chain links TRBV25-1 to TRBJ1-1; TRBD1 aligns across 8 bases. Germline trimming cut 6 bases from V and 1 base from J; bases unmatched to any gene: 4. Germline V gene data show CDR1 as MGHDK and CDR2 as SYGVNS. CDR3 size: 14 residues. The CDR3 region is CASRETGANTEAFF. For the CDR3, the DNA is TGTGCCAGCAGAGAGACAGGGGCGAACACTGAAGCTTTCTTT. Using reference TRBV25-1 and TRBJ1-1 for the parts outside the CDR3, the full variable domain is EADIYQTPRYLVIGTGKKITLECSQTMGHDKMYWYQQDPGMELHLIHYSYGVNSTEKGDLSSESTVSRIRTEHFPLTLESARPSHTSQYLCASRETGANTEAFFGQGTRLTVV.

The V and J genes are TRBV19 and TRBJ1-4, with a weak D call TRBD1 (5 bases). V lost 5 bases and J 5 bases, leaving 18 bases between the germline ends. Germline V CDR1 and CDR2: LNHDA, SQIVND (reference sequence). CDR3 size: 16 residues. The CDR3 DNA is TGTGCCAGTAGTGGGGGAGGGTCCCACTTAAATGAAAAACTGTTTTTT. It is translated as CASSGGGSHLNEKLFF. Variable domain in full (rest from reference TRBV19 and TRBJ1-4): DGGITQSPKYLFRKEGQNVTLSCEQNLNHDAMYWYRQDPGQGLRLIYYSQIVNDFQKGDIAEGYSVSREKKESFPLTVTSAQKNPTAFYLCASSGGGSHLNEKLFFGSGTQLSVL.

The chain combines TRBV6-6 with TRBJ2-1; D uncertain. The CDR3 contains 17 residues. Germline CDR1 is MNHNY and CDR2 is SVGAGI (reference sequence). Between the trimmed V and J ends, which lost 5 bases and 6 bases, there was a span of 23 bases. CDR3 loop: CASSLLGSSNYGNEQFF. CDR3 nucleotide sequence: TGTGCCAGCAGTCTCCTGGGTTCCAGTAACTACGGCAATGAGCAGTTCTTC.

V gene TRBV6-5 combines with J gene TRBJ2-5; a weak D match, TRBD1 (6 bases). V was pared by 6 bases and J by 1 base, with 12 bases between. Germline V CDR1 and CDR2: MNHEY, SVGAGI. The CDR3 is 14 amino acids. CDR3 region: CASRPGAGQETQYF. The CDR3 DNA is TGTGCCAGCAGACCAGGGGCAGGCCAAGAGACCCAGTACTTC.

This chain connects TRBV28 to TRBJ2-5, with 14 bases aligning to TRBD2. This CDR3 spans 15 amino acids. Trimming at V came to 6 bases and at J to 4 bases, leaving 4 bases not matched to a gene. Germline V gene data show CDR1 as MDHEN and CDR2 as SYDVKM. The CDR3 sequence is CASSSGTSGRETQYF. The DNA of the CDR3 is TGTGCCAGCAGCTCCGGGACTAGCGGGAGAGAGACCCAGTACTTC.

This chain joins TRBV4-2 and TRBJ2-7, with TRBD2 identical over 12 bases. Germline V lookup: CDR1 LGHNA, CDR2 YNFKEQ. The CDR3 runs to 16 residues. The ends lost 1 base at V and 5 bases at J; junction bases unmatched: 6. The CDR3 spells CASSQVTSGSYHEQYF. In nucleotides, the CDR3 is TGTGCCAGCAGCCAAGTGACTAGCGGGAGTTACCACGAGCAGTACTTC.

The V gene is TRBV24-1, the J gene TRBJ2-5; 7 bases are a match to TRBD1. Germline trimming cut 0 bases from V and 1 base from J; bases unmatched to any gene: 7. The CDR3 is 17 residues long. CDR1 and CDR2 from the germline V gene are KGHDR and SFDVKD. DNA for the CDR3: TGTGCCACCAGTGATTTGCAGACAGGGTCCTCCCAAGAGACCCAGTACTTC. Its translation: CATSDLQTGSSQETQYF.

The CDR3 is CASSLGLPREQYF. CDR3 nucleotides: TGCGCCAGCAGCTTGGGGCTCCCCAGAGAGCAGTACTTC. The V call is TRBV5-1, the J call TRBJ2-7; no definite D call. The V end lost 0 bases, the J end lost 7 bases, and 11 bases lay between the germline ends. The CDR3 consists of 13 residues. CDR1 and CDR2 (germline): SGHRS, YFSETQ. Based on the CDR3 plus reference TRBV5-1 and TRBJ2-7, the full variable domain is KAGVTQTPRYLIKTRGQQVTLSCSPISGHRSVSWYQQTPGQGLQFLFEYFSETQRNKGNFPGRFSGRQFSNSRSEMNVSTLELGDSALYLCASSLGLPREQYFGPGTRLTVT.

The V and J genes are TRBV6-1 and TRBJ1-1; D uncertain. The germline gives CDR1 MNHNS, CDR2 SASEGT. The CDR3 extends over 11 amino acids. The germline V and J ends were trimmed by 3 bases and 7 bases, with 6 bases remaining between them. The CDR3 is CASSEAGEAFF. The CDR3 DNA follows: TGTGCCAGCAGTGAGGCGGGTGAAGCTTTCTTT.

This clone appeared a single time. The V and J genes are TRBV18 and TRBJ1-1; the match to TRBD1 covers 12 bases. Germline CDR1 and CDR2: KGHSH and LQKENI. There are 17 residues in the CDR3. J lost 5 bases, V lost 3 bases, and 10 bases had no gene match. This CDR3 is CASSPLGTGGATTEAFF. The CDR3 DNA reads as TGTGCCAGCTCACCTCTCGGGACAGGGGGCGCGACGACTGAAGCTTTCTTT. Variable domain in full (rest from reference TRBV18 and TRBJ1-1): NAGVMQNPRHLVRRRGQEARLRCSPMKGHSHVYWYRQLPEEGLKFMVYLQKENIIDESGMPKERFSAEFPKEGPSILRIQQVVRGDSAAYFCASSPLGTGGATTEAFFGQGTRLTVV.

In this sample, this clone turned up once. V usage is TRBV5-8 and J usage is TRBJ1-5, with TRBD1 as a possible D gene (6 bases). CDR1 and CDR2 (germline): SGHTS, YDEGEE. The CDR3 loop spans 16 amino acids. V gave up 0 bases and J gave up 0 bases, with 10 bases separating them. As DNA, the CDR3 is TGTGCCAGCAGCTTGGCGGCAGGGGTTAGCAATCAGCCCCAGCATTTT. This translates into CASSLAAGVSNQPQHF.

The chain links TRBV9 to TRBJ1-1; TRBD1 might be the D (6 bases). The length of the CDR3 is 14 residues. V lost 4 bases, J lost 6 bases, and 16 bases lay in between. Per germline, CDR1 SGDLS and CDR2 YYNGEE. Here the CDR3 reads CASSPTGMGPEAFF. In DNA, the CDR3 is TGTGCCAGCAGCCCCACAGGGATGGGTCCTGAAGCTTTCTTT.

For the CDR3, the DNA is TGCGCCAGCAGCTTGATAGCGGGTCGGGGATACAATGAGCAGTTCTTC. Translation: CASSLIAGRGYNEQFF. The chain has TRBV5-1 and TRBJ2-1; 7 bases match TRBD2. In germline, CDR1 is SGHRS, CDR2 YFSETQ. This CDR3 is 16 amino acids long. V lost 1 base and J lost 4; bases outside the gene matches: 8.

The chain is built from TRBV28 and TRBJ2-5; D not resolved. Per germline, CDR1 MDHEN and CDR2 SYDVKM. Trimming removed 7 bases from V and 2 bases from J, with 11 bases in between. The CDR3 contains 13 residues. The CDR3 here is CASTTIAQETQYF. The CDR3 DNA reads as TGTGCCAGCACCACTATAGCACAAGAGACCCAGTACTTC.

The gene calls are TRBV5-1 and TRBJ1-1, with D possibly matching TRBD1 (6 bases). The CDR3 runs 15 residues. Germline CDR1 SGHRS, CDR2 YFSETQ. V was pared by 4 bases and J by 1 base, with 14 bases between. CDR3: CASSPSTGPNTEAFF. The CDR3 region has the DNA TGCGCCAGCAGCCCCTCGACAGGCCCGAACACTGAAGCTTTCTTT.

This sequence joins TRBV28 and TRBJ1-1; TRBD1 matches 7 bases. In germline, CDR1 is MDHEN, CDR2 SYDVKM. The CDR3 is 16 residues long. The V and J ends lost 5 bases and 1 base, in that order; junction bases with no gene match: 10. Written as DNA, the CDR3 is TGTGCCAGCAGTCTCCCGACAGGGCGGGGGAACACTGAAGCTTTCTTT. The encoded protein is CASSLPTGRGNTEAFF.

This sequence joins TRBV21-1 and TRBJ2-3; TRBD2 is the table's D call and was not checked against the DNA. TRBV21-1 is an annotated pseudogene. The CDR3 runs 16 residues. The CDR3 DNA follows: TGTGCCAGCAGCACCCGGAGGAGGAATAGCACAGATACGCAGTATTTT. This gives the protein CASSTRRRNSTDTQYF.

The rearrangement links TRBV9 to TRBJ1-3; D gene ambiguous. Looked up from germline, CDR1 is SGDLS and CDR2 is YYNGEE. The CDR3 sequence is 13 residues long. Deletions cut 3 bases from V and 4 bases from J, with 8 bases between. CDR3 amino acids: CASSAPGGNTIYF. In DNA, the CDR3 is TGTGCCAGCAGCGCCCCGGGGGGAAACACCATATATTTT.

This chain links TRBV27 with TRBJ2-2, with 7 nucleotides matching TRBD2. CDR1 MNHEY and CDR2 SMNVEV come from the germline V gene (reference sequence). The CDR3 sequence is 16 residues long. Trimming removed 1 base from V and 1 base from J; junction bases left unmatched: 3. CDR3 nucleotide sequence: TGTGCCAGCAGTTTATTGACTAGCTGGAACACCGGGGAGCTGTTTTTT. Protein sequence: CASSLLTSWNTGELFF.

This chain connects TRBV21-1 to TRBJ2-1; the table's D call TRBD2 went unverified against the DNA. TRBV21-1 is deemed a pseudogene. This CDR3 has 15 residues. The CDR3 nucleotides read TGTGCCAGCAGCAAAGTGCCTAGCGGGAGTTATGAGCAGTTCTTC. It yields the protein CASSKVPSGSYEQFF.

The chain has TRBV3-1 (or the pseudogene TRBV3-2) and TRBJ2-1, with a possible D match to TRBD1 (6 bases). Germline V lookup: CDR1 LGHDT, CDR2 YNNKEL (reference sequence). V lost 0 bases to trimming and J lost 5 bases, with 23 bases between them. The CDR3 runs 19 residues. The CDR3 bases are TGTGCCAGCAGCCAAGAAGGCGGTAGGGGGTCTCAAGATCACAATGAGCAGTTCTTC. This translates into CASSQEGGRGSQDHNEQFF.

The chain has TRBV7-2 and TRBJ1-5; D is undetermined. V was trimmed by 5 bases and J by 3 bases, leaving 11 bases between them. The CDR3 sequence is 14 residues long. From germline, CDR1 is SGHTA and CDR2 FQGNSA. CDR3 bases: TGTGCCAGCAGCCTCCTCGGTGTCAATCAGCCCCAGCATTTT. Residues: CASSLLGVNQPQHF.

This clone was seen just once. The chain combines TRBV10-2 with TRBJ1-6, with D hard to call. The V end lost 5 bases, the J end lost 4 bases, and 12 bases lay between the germline ends. Germline-derived CDR1 and CDR2 are WSHSY and SAAADI. The CDR3 is 15 residues long. The CDR3 DNA is TGCGCCAGCAGTAATTTAAGCGGTTATAATTCACCCCTCCACTTT. Translating it yields CASSNLSGYNSPLHF.

The V gene is TRBV20-1, the J gene TRBJ1-2; TRBD1 might be the D (5 bases). Trimming pared 3 bases from V and 2 bases from J, leaving 7 bases between. Germline loops: CDR1 DFQATT, CDR2 SNEGSKA (reference sequence). This CDR3 contains 12 residues. The CDR3 sequence is CSASSGNYGYTF. In DNA, the CDR3 is TGCAGTGCTAGTTCAGGGAACTATGGCTACACCTTC.

This chain joins TRBV6-6 and TRBJ1-4; 7 bases are shared with TRBD1. Per the germline V gene, CDR1 is MNHNY and CDR2 is SVGAGI (reference sequence). Trimming removed 2 bases from V and 7 bases from J; junction bases left unmatched: 1. The CDR3 length is 13 residues. The CDR3 bases are TGTGCCAGCAGTTACGGGACAGCTGAAAAACTGTTTTTT. Protein sequence: CASSYGTAEKLFF.

The chain uses TRBV27 and TRBJ1-5, with a tentative D call TRBD1 (6 bases). CDR3 size: 14 residues. V was trimmed by 6 bases and J by 0 bases, leaving 9 bases between them. Looked up from germline, CDR1 is MNHEY and CDR2 is SMNVEV (reference sequence). CDR3 DNA sequence: TGTGCCAGCAGACAGGGCCCTAGCAATCAGCCCCAGCATTTT. This encodes CASRQGPSNQPQHF.